The rows below give T cell receptor beta chains drawn from one sample of a study of blood T cell repertoires in COVID-19. Repertoires were generated with immunoSEQ multiplex PCR, while TCRdb's copy carries only in-frame clones and drops some. The top ten hold over 1% of the sample, which has about 300,000 clones, 70% to 90% seen once. Input material: peripheral blood. The source is an older man with acute or convalescent COVID-19. The CDR3 runs from the conserved cysteine through the conserved F or W. D genes are given only for firm matches. Clone size appears in some rows only: once, few, many, or a class for an expanded clone.

J gene | V gene | clone size | D gene | CDR3 DNA | CDR3 protein
TRBJ1-5 | TRBV10-2 | - | - | TGCGCCAGCAGTGAGACAGCACAGGGCTATAGCAATCAGCCCCAGCATTTT | CASSETAQGYSNQPQHF
TRBJ1-5 | TRBV19 | - | TRBD1 | TGTGCCAGTAGTATGAGAGCTGGACAGGGGGCTCATCAGCCCCAGCATTTT | CASSMRAGQGAHQPQHF
TRBJ1-2 | TRBV6-5 | - | - | TGTGCCAGCACCCCGCGTGTGAGTCTGAACGGCTACACCTTC | CASTPRVSLNGYTF
TRBJ2-2 | TRBV4-2 | - | TRBD2 | TGTGCCAGCAGCCCAAGACTAGCGGGAAGGGATGCCGGGGAGCTGTTTTTT | CASSPRLAGRDAGELFF
TRBJ2-7 | TRBV6-5 | - | - | TGTGCCAGCCGGACAGTTGGGAACTTGGGCGAGCAGTACTTC | CASRTVGNLGEQYF
TRBJ2-3 | TRBV7-2 | - | - | TGTGCCAGCAGCTTCAGGGCAGATACGCAGTATTTT | CASSFRADTQYF
TRBJ1-6 | TRBV28 | - | TRBD1 | TGTGCCAGCAGCGAAAAGGGACAGAAAACTCACTTT | CASSEKGQKTHF
TRBJ2-7 | TRBV10-3 | - | TRBD1 | TGTGCCATCAGTGACGCGGGACAGGTAACCTACGAGCAGTACTTC | CAISDAGQVTYEQYF
TRBJ1-3 | TRBV9 | - | TRBD1 | TGTGCCAGCAGCGTCGACCAGGACAGGGTCCGTGGAAACACCATATATTTT | CASSVDQDRVRGNTIYF
TRBJ2-1 | TRBV29-1 | - | - | TGCAGCGTTGCCATGCTGGACAGCTACAATGAGCAGTTCTTC | CSVAMLDSYNEQFF
TRBJ2-2 | TRBV3-1/TRBV3-2 | few | - | TGTGCCAGCAGCCAAGCGAGCATTAACACCGGGGAGCTGTTTTTT | CASSQASINTGELFF
TRBJ1-2 | TRBV9 | few | TRBD1 | TGTGCCAGCAGCGTAGCCCCGACAGGGTCAAGGGGCTACACCTTC | CASSVAPTGSRGYTF
TRBJ2-1 | TRBV3-1/TRBV3-2 | - | - | TGTGCCAGCAGTCCCGGGGAACATGAGCAGTTCTTC | CASSPGEHEQFF
TRBJ2-1 | TRBV2 | - | - | TGTGCCAGCAGTCCCTTCGATGAGCAGTTCTTC | CASSPFDEQFF
TRBJ2-6 | TRBV30 | - | - | TGTGCCTGGGATACAGACTCTGGGGCCAACGTCCTGACTTTC | CAWDTDSGANVLTF
TRBJ2-1 | TRBV5-1 | once | - | TGCGCCAGCAGCTTTTCCGCTAGCTCCTACAATGAGCAGTTCTTC | CASSFSASSYNEQFF
TRBJ2-3 | TRBV28 | - | TRBD2 | TGTGCCAGCAGTTTCTCAGGACTAGCGTCAGATACGCAGTATTTT | CASSFSGLASDTQYF
TRBJ1-1 | TRBV6-5 | - | - | TGTGCCAGCGCGCAGGGTGTGGACACTGAAGCTTTCTTT | CASAQGVDTEAFF
TRBJ1-2 | TRBV5-4 | - | TRBD1 | TGTGCCAGCAGCTTGGGCGGGACAGGGCAAGATGGCTACACCTTC | CASSLGGTGQDGYTF
TRBJ2-7 | TRBV6-5 | - | - | TGTGCCAGCAGTTACTCTGGAGTCCACGAGCAGTACTTC | CASSYSGVHEQYF
TRBJ1-6 | TRBV5-1 | - | - | TGCGCCAGCAGCTTCCAGGGAAGCTCACCCCTCCACTTT | CASSFQGSSPLHF
TRBJ2-1 | TRBV4-1 | - | - | TGCGCCAGCAGCCAGTCGACAGTTGAGTCCTACAATGAGCAGTTCTTC | CASSQSTVESYNEQFF
TRBJ2-7 | TRBV6-5 | many | TRBD1 | TGTGCCAGCAACGAATCAGGGGGATCTTACGAGCAGTACTTC | CASNESGGSYEQYF
TRBJ2-5 | TRBV7-8 | - | - | TGTGCCAGCAGCTTAGATTCCGGGTACCAAGAGACCCAGTACTTC | CASSLDSGYQETQYF
TRBJ1-5 | TRBV6-9 | - | TRBD1 | TGTGCCAGCAGGCCGACAGGGGGCAAGGATCAGCCCCAGCATTTT | CASRPTGGKDQPQHF